This T cell receptor (beta chain) came from a study of OX40 agonist ivuxolimab in advanced cancers. Looking at the study overall: Patients were treated with ivuxolimab, an agonistic anti-OX40 (CD134) antibody.

The assay was immunoSEQ multiplex PCR, and TCRdb's table has in-frame clones only and misses some. The sample shows around 18,000 clones, 65% to 90% of them seen only once. The V end was cut by 4 bases, the J end by 4 bases, with 6 bases between. Germline-derived CDR1 and CDR2 are SGHDT and YYEEEE. The CDR3 has 11 residues. This specimen was CD4+ or CD8+ T cells sorted from blood, taken in a trial of the OX40 agonist ivuxolimab. This rearrangement joins TRBV5-6 to TRBJ2-7; D not certain. This sequence was found in an adult with an advanced solid tumor such as melanoma, head and neck, liver or kidney cancer. CDR3 DNA sequence: TGTGCCAGCAGCCTCGAATACGAGCAGTACTTC. This translates into CASSLEYEQYF.